The source of this T cell receptor (beta chain) is a study of cytomegalovirus exposure and HLA in healthy donors. Study details: An earlier analysis found around 120 million unique TCR beta sequences from about 190 million T cells.

To note about this clone: Its antigen remains unidentified.

Notes on the study in general: In a later analysis, DRB1 alleles had the most associated TCRs; HLA-C alleles the fewest.

CDR1 and CDR2 from the germline V gene are SGHRS and YFSETQ. Trimming removed 4 bases from V and 3 bases from J, with 13 bases in between. The CDR3 consists of 14 residues. Primers included in the PCR were 60 Vbeta and 13 Jbeta primers. TCRdb's copy holds only in-frame clones and misses some; the assay was immunoSEQ multiplex PCR. The sample holds some 120,000 clones, 75% to 85% seen once. The chain combines TRBV5-1 with TRBJ1-1; tentative D call: TRBD1 (6 bases). The clonotype originates from a woman between 18 and 29 years old in good health and CMV-seropositive. The sample comprised PBMCs. The DNA of the CDR3 is TGCGCCAGCAGCCCGGACAGAGTTTACACTGAAGCTTTCTTT. This sequence encodes CASSPDRVYTEAFF.